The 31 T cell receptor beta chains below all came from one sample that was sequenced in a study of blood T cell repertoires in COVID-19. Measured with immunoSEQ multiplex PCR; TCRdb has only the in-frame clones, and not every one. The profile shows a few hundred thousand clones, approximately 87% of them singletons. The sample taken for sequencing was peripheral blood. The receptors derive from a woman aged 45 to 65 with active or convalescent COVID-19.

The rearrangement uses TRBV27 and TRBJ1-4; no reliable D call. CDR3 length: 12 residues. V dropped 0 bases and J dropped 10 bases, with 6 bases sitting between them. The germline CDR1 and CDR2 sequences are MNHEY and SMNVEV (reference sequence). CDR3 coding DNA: TGTGCCAGCAGTTTATCGCCGGGAAAACTGTTTTTT. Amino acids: CASSLSPGKLFF.

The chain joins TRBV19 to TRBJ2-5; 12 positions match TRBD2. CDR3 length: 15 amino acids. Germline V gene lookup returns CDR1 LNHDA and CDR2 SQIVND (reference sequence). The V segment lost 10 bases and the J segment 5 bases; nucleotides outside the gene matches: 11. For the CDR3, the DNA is TGTGCCACCAGACTAGCGGGGGCTAAAGGGGAGACCCAGTACTTC. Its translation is CATRLAGAKGETQYF.

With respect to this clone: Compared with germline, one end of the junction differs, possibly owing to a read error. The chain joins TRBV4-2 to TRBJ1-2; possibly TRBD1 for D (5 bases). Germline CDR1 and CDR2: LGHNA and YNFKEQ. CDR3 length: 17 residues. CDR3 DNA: TGTGCCAGCAGCCAAGAAGTATACAGGCCTAGTGATTATGCCTACACCTTC. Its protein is CASSQEVYRPSDYAYTF.

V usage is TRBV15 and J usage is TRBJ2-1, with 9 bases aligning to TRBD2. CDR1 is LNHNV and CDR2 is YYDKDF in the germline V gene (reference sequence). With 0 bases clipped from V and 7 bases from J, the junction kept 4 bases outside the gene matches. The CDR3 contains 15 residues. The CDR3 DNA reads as TGTGCCACCAGCAGAGATCTAGCGGGGTCTAATGAGCAGTTCTTC. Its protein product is CATSRDLAGSNEQFF.

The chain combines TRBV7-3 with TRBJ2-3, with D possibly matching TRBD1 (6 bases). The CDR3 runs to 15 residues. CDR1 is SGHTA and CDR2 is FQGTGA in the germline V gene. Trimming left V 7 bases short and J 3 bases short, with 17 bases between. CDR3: CASTLGAGQTDTQYF. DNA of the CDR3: TGTGCCAGCACCCTGGGGGCAGGACAGACAGATACGCAGTATTTT.

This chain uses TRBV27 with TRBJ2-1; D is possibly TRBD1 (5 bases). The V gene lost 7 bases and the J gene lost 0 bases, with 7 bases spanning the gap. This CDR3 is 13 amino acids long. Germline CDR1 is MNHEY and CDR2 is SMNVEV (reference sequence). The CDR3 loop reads CASNGASYNEQFF. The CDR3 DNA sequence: TGTGCCAGCAATGGGGCCTCCTACAATGAGCAGTTCTTC.

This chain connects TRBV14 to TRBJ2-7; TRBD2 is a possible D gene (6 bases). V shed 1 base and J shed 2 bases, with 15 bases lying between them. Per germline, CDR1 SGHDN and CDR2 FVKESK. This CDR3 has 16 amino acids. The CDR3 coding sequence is TGTGCCAGCAGCCAAGGGCCGGGGACTGCACCCTACGAGCAGTACTTC. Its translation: CASSQGPGTAPYEQYF.

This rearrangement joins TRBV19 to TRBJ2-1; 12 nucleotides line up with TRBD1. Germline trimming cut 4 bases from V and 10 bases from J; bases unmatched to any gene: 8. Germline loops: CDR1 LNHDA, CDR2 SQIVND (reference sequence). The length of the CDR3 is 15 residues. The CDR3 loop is CASSKGQGALTEQFF. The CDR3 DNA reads TGTGCCAGTAGTAAGGGACAGGGGGCCCTGACGGAGCAGTTCTTC.

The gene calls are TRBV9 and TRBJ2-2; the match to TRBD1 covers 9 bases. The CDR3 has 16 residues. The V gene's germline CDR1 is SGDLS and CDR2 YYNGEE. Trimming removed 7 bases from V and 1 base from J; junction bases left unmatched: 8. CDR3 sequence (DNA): TGTGCCAGCGGACGCCGGGACAGGGAGAACACCGGGGAGCTGTTTTTT. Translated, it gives CASGRRDRENTGELFF. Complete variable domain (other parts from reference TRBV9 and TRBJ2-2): DSGVTQTPKHLITATGQRVTLRCSPRSGDLSVYWYQQSLDQGLQFLIQYYNGEERAKGNILERFSAQQFPDLHSELNLSSLELGDSALYFCASGRRDRENTGELFFGEGSRLTVL.

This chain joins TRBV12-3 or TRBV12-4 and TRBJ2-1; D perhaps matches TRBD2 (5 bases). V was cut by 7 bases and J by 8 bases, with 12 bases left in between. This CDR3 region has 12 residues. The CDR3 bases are TGTGCCAGCACCCTAAGCGGAGATGAGCAGTTCTTC. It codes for CASTLSGDEQFF.

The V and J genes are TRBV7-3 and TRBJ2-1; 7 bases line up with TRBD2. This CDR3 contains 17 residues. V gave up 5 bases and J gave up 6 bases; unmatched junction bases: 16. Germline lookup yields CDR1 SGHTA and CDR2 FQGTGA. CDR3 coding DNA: TGTGCCAGCAGCCCGGGTTATAGCGGACCGGGGGGCAATGAGCAGTTCTTC. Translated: CASSPGYSGPGGNEQFF.

CDR3 sequence (DNA): TGTGCCAGCAGCTTAAGGCGGAGGACAGGGGCGTCCATGAACACTGAAGCTTTCTTT. It yields the protein CASSLRRRTGASMNTEAFF. The genes are TRBV7-3 and TRBJ1-1; 9 bases are a match to TRBD1. Germline CDR1 and CDR2: SGHTA and FQGTGA. CDR3 size: 19 residues. Unmatched junction bases numbered 12, after V lost 1 base and J lost 0 bases.

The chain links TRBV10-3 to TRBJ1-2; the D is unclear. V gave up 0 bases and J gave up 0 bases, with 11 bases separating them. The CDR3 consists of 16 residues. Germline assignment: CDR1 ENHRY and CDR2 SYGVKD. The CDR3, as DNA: TGTGCCATCAGTGAGTCGATAGGGAGCCCTAACTATGGCTACACCTTC. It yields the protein CAISESIGSPNYGYTF.

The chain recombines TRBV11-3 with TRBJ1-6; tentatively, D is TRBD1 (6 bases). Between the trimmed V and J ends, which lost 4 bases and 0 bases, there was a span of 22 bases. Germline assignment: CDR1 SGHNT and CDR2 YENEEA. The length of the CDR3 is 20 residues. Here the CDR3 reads CASSSYRDTVLSSYNSPLHF. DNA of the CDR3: TGTGCCAGCAGCTCTTACCGGGACACAGTCTTGAGCTCCTATAATTCACCCCTCCACTTT.

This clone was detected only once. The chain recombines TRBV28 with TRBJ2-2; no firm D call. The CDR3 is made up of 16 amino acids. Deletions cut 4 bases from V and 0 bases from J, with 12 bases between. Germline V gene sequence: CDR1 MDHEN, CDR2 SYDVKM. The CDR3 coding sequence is TGTGCCAGCAGTTCCTCGACACGACCGAACACCGGGGAGCTGTTTTTT. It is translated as CASSSSTRPNTGELFF.

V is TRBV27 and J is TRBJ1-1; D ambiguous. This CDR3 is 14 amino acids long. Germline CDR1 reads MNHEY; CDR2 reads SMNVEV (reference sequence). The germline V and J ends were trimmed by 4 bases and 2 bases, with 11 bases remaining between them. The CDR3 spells CASSSRYSNTEAFF. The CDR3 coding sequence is TGTGCCAGCAGTTCCCGATACAGCAACACTGAAGCTTTCTTT.

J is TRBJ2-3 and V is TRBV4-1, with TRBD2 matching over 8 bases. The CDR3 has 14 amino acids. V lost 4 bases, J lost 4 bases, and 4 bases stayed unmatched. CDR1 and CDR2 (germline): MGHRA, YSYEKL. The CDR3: CASSLIAGSDTQYF. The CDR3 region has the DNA TGCGCCAGCAGCCTGATAGCGGGATCAGATACGCAGTATTTT.

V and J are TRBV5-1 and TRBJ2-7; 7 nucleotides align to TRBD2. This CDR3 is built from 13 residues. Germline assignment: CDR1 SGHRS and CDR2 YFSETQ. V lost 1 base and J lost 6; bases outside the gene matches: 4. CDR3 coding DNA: TGCGCCAGCAGCTTGACCTCTAGCGGCGAGCAGTACTTC. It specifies CASSLTSSGEQYF.

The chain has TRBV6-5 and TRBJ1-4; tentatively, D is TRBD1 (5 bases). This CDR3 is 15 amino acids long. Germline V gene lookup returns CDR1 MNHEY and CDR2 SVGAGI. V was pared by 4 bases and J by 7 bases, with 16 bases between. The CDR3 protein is CASSSPTTEGEKLFF. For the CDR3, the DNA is TGTGCCAGCAGTTCTCCAACGACAGAAGGTGAAAAACTGTTTTTT.

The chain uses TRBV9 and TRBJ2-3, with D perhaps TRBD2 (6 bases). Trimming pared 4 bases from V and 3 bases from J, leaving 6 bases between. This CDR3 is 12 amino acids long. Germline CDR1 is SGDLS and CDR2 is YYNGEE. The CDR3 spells CASSRGTDTQYF. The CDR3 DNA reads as TGTGCCAGCAGCCGGGGGACAGATACGCAGTATTTT.

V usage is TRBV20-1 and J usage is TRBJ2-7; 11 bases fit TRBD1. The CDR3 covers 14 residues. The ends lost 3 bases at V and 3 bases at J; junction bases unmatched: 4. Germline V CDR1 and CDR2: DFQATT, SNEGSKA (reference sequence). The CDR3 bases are TGCAGTGCTAGTGGGGGACAGGGGGGCTACGAGCAGTACTTC. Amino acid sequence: CSASGGQGGYEQYF.

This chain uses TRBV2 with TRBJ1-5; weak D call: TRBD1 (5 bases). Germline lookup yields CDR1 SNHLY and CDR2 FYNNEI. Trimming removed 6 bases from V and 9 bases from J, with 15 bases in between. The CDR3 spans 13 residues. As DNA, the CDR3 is TGTGCCAGCAGGAACGGACAATCAGGGCCCCAGCATTTT. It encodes CASRNGQSGPQHF.

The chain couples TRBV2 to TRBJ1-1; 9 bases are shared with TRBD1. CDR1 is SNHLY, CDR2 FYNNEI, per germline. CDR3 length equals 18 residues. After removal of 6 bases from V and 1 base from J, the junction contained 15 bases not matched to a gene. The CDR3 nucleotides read TGTGCCAGCAGCCTTAGGCCGGGGACAGGGCCTTGGAACACTGAAGCTTTCTTT. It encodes CASSLRPGTGPWNTEAFF.

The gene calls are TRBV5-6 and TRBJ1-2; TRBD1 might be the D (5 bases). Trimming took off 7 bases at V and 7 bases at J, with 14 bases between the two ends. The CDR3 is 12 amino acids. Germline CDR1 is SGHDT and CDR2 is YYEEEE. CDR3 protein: CASSTGQLGYTF. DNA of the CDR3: TGTGCCAGCTCAACAGGCCAACTTGGCTACACCTTC. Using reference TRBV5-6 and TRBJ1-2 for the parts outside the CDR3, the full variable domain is DAGVTQSPTHLIKTRGQQVTLRCSPKSGHDTVSWYQQALGQGPQFIFQYYEEEERQRGNFPDRFSGHQFPNYSSELNVNALLLGDSALYLCASSTGQLGYTFGSGTRLTVV.

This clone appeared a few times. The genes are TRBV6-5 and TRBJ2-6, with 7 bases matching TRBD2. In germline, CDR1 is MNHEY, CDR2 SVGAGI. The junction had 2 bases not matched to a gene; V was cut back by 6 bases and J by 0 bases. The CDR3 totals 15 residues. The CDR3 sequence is CASRGGSSGANVLTF. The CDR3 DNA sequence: TGTGCCAGCAGGGGCGGGAGCTCTGGGGCCAACGTCCTGACTTTC.

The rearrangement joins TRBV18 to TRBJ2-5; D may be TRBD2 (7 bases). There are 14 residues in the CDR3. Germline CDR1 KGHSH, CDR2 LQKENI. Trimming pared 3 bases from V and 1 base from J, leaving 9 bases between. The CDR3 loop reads CASSPAGAQETQYF. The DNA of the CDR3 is TGTGCCAGCTCACCGGCGGGGGCCCAAGAGACCCAGTACTTC.

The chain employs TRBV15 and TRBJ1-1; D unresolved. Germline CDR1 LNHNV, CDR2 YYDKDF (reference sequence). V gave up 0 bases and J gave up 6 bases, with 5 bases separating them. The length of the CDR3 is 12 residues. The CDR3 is CATSRDIAEAFF. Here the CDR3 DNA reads TGTGCCACCAGCAGAGATATCGCTGAAGCTTTCTTT.

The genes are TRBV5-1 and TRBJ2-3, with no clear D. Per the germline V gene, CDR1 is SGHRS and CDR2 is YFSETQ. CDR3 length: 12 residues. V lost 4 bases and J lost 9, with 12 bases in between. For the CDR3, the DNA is TGCGCCAGCAGCGCCGAGACTCTAACGCAGTATTTT. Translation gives CASSAETLTQYF.

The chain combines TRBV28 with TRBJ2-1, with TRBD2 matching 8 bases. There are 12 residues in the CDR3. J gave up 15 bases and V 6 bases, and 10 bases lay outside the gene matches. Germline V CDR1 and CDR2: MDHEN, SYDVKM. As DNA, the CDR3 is TGTGCCAGCAGCCTACCAAGCGGGAGTGCGTTCTTC. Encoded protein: CASSLPSGSAFF.

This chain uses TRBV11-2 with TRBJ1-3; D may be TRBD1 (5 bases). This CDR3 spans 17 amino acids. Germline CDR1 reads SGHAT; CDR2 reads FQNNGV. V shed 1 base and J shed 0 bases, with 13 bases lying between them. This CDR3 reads CASSLVRQSSSGNTIYF. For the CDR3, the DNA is TGTGCCAGCAGCTTAGTCCGACAGTCTAGCTCTGGAAACACCATATATTTT.

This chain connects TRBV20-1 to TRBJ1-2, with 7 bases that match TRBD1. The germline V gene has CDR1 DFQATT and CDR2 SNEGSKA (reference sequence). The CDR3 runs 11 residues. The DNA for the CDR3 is TGCAGGACAGGGATTGCCTATGGCTACACCTTC. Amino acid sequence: CRTGIAYGYTF.